These 16 T cell receptor beta chains came from one sample sequenced in a study of CD8 T cells in Susac syndrome. The RNA, 0.5 to 1 ug, was put through reverse transcription using random hexamers. One entry per CDR3 protein, called by TCRdb with MiXCR from the immunoSEQ multiplex PCR reads. In the table there are 150,000 to 200,000 distinct CDR3 sequences, under 95% of which are singletons. The sequenced material came from CD4+ T cells from PBMCs. The receptor set was obtained from a human donor in good health.

The chain joins TRBV10-2 to TRBJ2-5; D might be TRBD2 (6 bases). The CDR3 contains 14 residues. V lost 10 bases and J lost 7, with 22 bases in between. Per the germline V gene, CDR1 is WSHSY and CDR2 is SAAADI. The CDR3 loop reads CATIGGVVKGTQYF. As DNA, the CDR3 is TGCGCCACCATTGGCGGGGTGGTTAAGGGGACCCAGTACTTC.

CDR3 DNA sequence: TGTGCCAGCAGCCCAGGGGGCGAGAGTACTTATGGCTACACCTTC. It codes for CASSPGGESTYGYTF. The chain uses TRBV7-9 and TRBJ1-2, with 8 positions matching TRBD1. V lost 5 bases, J lost 5 bases, and 10 bases stayed unmatched. Germline CDR1 reads SEHNR; CDR2 reads FQNEAQ (reference sequence). This CDR3 region has 15 residues. Looking up the rest from reference TRBV7-9 and TRBJ1-2 gives the full variable domain: DTGVSQNPRHKITKRGQNVTFRCDPISEHNRLYWYRQTLGQGPEFLTYFQNEAQLEKSRLLSDRFSAERPKGSFSTLEIQRTEQGDSAMYLCASSPGGESTYGYTFGSGTRLTVV.

The J gene is TRBJ1-2, the V gene TRBV7-2; no clear D gene. Trimming left V 8 bases short and J 4 bases short, with 11 bases between. CDR1 is SGHTA, CDR2 FQGNSA, per germline. The CDR3 consists of 12 residues. The CDR3 DNA sequence: TGTGCCAGCCTCGAGGGTGTCTATGGCTACACCTTC. This gives the protein CASLEGVYGYTF.

V and J are TRBV6-6 and TRBJ2-7, with a weak D call TRBD1 (5 bases). Germline CDR1 and CDR2: MNHNY and SVGAGI (reference sequence). The V end was cut by 2 bases, the J end by 12 bases, with 14 bases between. CDR3 length: 12 residues. The CDR3 reads CASSYDRQSMYV. The CDR3 coding sequence is TGTGCCAGCAGTTACGACCGACAGTCAATGTACGTC.

V is TRBV24-1 and J is TRBJ2-3; TRBD1 matches 10 bases. Losses at the gene ends were 4 bases for V and 7 bases for J; bases not matched to a gene: 7. Germline-derived CDR1 and CDR2 are KGHDR and SFDVKD. The CDR3 covers 15 residues. The CDR3 spells CATSEWGQGRYTQYF. In DNA form, the CDR3 reads TGTGCCACCAGTGAATGGGGACAGGGGAGATATACGCAGTATTTT.

The chain recombines TRBV2 with TRBJ1-3; no reliable D call. V was cut by 7 bases and J by 0 bases, with 13 bases left in between. The CDR3 has 15 residues. Germline-derived CDR1 and CDR2 are SNHLY and FYNNEI. In nucleotides, the CDR3 is TGTGCCAGCACCAGAATGGGGAGCTCTGGAAACACCATATATTTT. Residues: CASTRMGSSGNTIYF.

The CDR3 is CASSLGQAVNTEAFF. The CDR3 DNA follows: TGTGCCAGCAGCTTAGGTCAGGCTGTGAACACTGAAGCTTTCTTT. The chain joins TRBV7-2 to TRBJ1-1; D not certain. CDR3 length equals 15 residues. V lost 1 base to trimming and J lost 0 bases, with 9 bases between them. Per germline, CDR1 SGHTA and CDR2 FQGNSA.

V gene TRBV7-3 combines with J gene TRBJ2-1; 10 bases map to TRBD1. CDR1 is SGHTA, CDR2 FQGTGA, per germline. This CDR3 has 17 residues. Germline trimming cut 4 bases from V and 0 bases from J; bases unmatched to any gene: 6. CDR3 DNA sequence: TGTGCCAGCAGCTCGGGACAGGGGACCAACTCCTACAATGAGCAGTTCTTC. Amino acids: CASSSGQGTNSYNEQFF.

The chain links TRBV6-5 to TRBJ1-1; a possible D gene is TRBD1 (5 bases). V was trimmed by 6 bases and J by 4 bases, leaving 18 bases between them. From germline, CDR1 is MNHEY and CDR2 SVGAGI. The CDR3 is 15 amino acids. In DNA, the CDR3 is TGTGCCAGCAGGGGGGTGAGGCCGGGGGGCACTGAAGCTTTCTTT. Encoded protein: CASRGVRPGGTEAFF.

The chain uses TRBV5-1 and TRBJ2-7, with 12 bases that match TRBD1. The CDR3 sequence is 14 residues long. Germline V lookup: CDR1 SGHRS, CDR2 YFSETQ. J lost 6 bases, V lost 0 bases, and 1 base had no gene match. CDR3 loop: CASSLGDRGLEQYF. The CDR3 nucleotides read TGCGCCAGCAGCTTGGGGGACAGGGGGCTCGAGCAGTACTTC. Complete variable domain (other parts from reference TRBV5-1 and TRBJ2-7): KAGVTQTPRYLIKTRGQQVTLSCSPISGHRSVSWYQQTPGQGLQFLFEYFSETQRNKGNFPGRFSGRQFSNSRSEMNVSTLELGDSALYLCASSLGDRGLEQYFGPGTRLTVT.

The chain uses TRBV11-1 and TRBJ2-2; D is undetermined. V was shortened by 4 bases and J by 7 bases, with 10 bases between the two germline ends. CDR3 size: 13 residues. Germline lookup yields CDR1 SGHAT and CDR2 FQDESV (reference sequence). The CDR3 DNA sequence: TGTGCCAGCAGCTCACCATTGGGCGGGGAGCTGTTTTTT. Amino acids: CASSSPLGGELFF. Drawing the rest from reference TRBV11-1 and TRBJ2-2, the complete variable domain is EAEVAQSPRYKITEKSQAVAFWCDPISGHATLYWYRQILGQGPELLVQFQDESVVDDSQLPKDRFSAERLKGVDSTLKIQPAELGDSAMYLCASSSPLGGELFFGEGSRLTVL.

In this sample, this clonotype turned up once. The rearrangement uses TRBV7-9 and TRBJ2-1, with 7 positions matching TRBD1. Germline CDR1 is SEHNR and CDR2 is FQNEAQ (reference sequence). The CDR3 contains 13 residues. V was pared by 8 bases and J by 2 bases, with 3 bases of the junction left unmatched. The CDR3, as DNA: TGTGCCAGCGCGACAGGGACCTACAATGAGCAGTTCTTC. This codes for CASATGTYNEQFF.

The chain employs TRBV6-1 and TRBJ1-4; D ambiguous. Germline V gene sequence: CDR1 MNHNS, CDR2 SASEGT. The CDR3 covers 15 residues. Trimming pared 4 bases from V and 5 bases from J, leaving 14 bases between. CDR3 sequence (DNA): TGTGCCAGCAGTGCTTATCCGGGAGTCAATGAAAAACTGTTTTTT. Translating it yields CASSAYPGVNEKLFF.

This chain links TRBV7-2 with TRBJ1-5; D unresolved. Germline CDR1 reads SGHTA; CDR2 reads FQGNSA. This CDR3 is built from 15 residues. V was clipped by 4 bases and J by 7 bases, with 17 bases between them. CDR3 region: CASSWLIGSGQPQHF. The CDR3 region has the DNA TGTGCCAGCAGCTGGCTGATAGGGTCGGGGCAGCCCCAGCATTTT.

This rearrangement joins TRBV20-1 to TRBJ2-3, with TRBD2 matching over 11 bases. The ends lost 3 bases at V and 2 bases at J; junction bases unmatched: 7. The CDR3 is 16 amino acids. The V gene's germline CDR1 is DFQATT and CDR2 SNEGSKA (reference sequence). The CDR3 spells CSASLLAGVYTDTQYF. The CDR3 nucleotides are TGCAGTGCTAGCCTACTAGCGGGGGTCTACACAGATACGCAGTATTTT.

The CDR3 bases are TGTGCCAGCAGCGGGACAGGGGTTGAGACCCAGTACTTC. Protein: CASSGTGVETQYF. The V gene is TRBV6-2 or TRBV6-3, the J gene TRBJ2-5, with TRBD1 identical over 10 bases. The germline V gene has CDR1 MNHEY and CDR2 SVGEGT. This CDR3 is built from 13 residues. Trimming at V came to 6 bases and at J to 5 bases, leaving 3 bases not matched to a gene.